The present TCR beta chain was sequenced within a study of OX40 agonist ivuxolimab in advanced cancers. CDR1 KGHSH and CDR2 LQKENI come from the germline V gene. This CDR3 has 16 residues. Trimming took 3 bases from V and 4 from J, leaving 13 bases between them. Assay used: immunoSEQ multiplex PCR; TCRdb lists only in-frame clones, some missing. The repertoire consists of over 55,000 clones, with about 79% occurring once and the leading ten covering 2.4%. Sequences were derived from CD4+ or CD8+ T cells sorted from blood, sampled in a trial of the OX40 agonist ivuxolimab. The chain joins TRBV18 to TRBJ1-6; tentative D call: TRBD1 (5 bases). The receptor's source is an adult with an advanced solid tumor such as melanoma, head and neck, liver or kidney cancer. CDR3 region: CASSPQGGAYNSPLHF. CDR3 nucleotides: TGTGCCAGCTCACCCCAGGGTGGGGCTTATAATTCACCCCTCCACTTT.